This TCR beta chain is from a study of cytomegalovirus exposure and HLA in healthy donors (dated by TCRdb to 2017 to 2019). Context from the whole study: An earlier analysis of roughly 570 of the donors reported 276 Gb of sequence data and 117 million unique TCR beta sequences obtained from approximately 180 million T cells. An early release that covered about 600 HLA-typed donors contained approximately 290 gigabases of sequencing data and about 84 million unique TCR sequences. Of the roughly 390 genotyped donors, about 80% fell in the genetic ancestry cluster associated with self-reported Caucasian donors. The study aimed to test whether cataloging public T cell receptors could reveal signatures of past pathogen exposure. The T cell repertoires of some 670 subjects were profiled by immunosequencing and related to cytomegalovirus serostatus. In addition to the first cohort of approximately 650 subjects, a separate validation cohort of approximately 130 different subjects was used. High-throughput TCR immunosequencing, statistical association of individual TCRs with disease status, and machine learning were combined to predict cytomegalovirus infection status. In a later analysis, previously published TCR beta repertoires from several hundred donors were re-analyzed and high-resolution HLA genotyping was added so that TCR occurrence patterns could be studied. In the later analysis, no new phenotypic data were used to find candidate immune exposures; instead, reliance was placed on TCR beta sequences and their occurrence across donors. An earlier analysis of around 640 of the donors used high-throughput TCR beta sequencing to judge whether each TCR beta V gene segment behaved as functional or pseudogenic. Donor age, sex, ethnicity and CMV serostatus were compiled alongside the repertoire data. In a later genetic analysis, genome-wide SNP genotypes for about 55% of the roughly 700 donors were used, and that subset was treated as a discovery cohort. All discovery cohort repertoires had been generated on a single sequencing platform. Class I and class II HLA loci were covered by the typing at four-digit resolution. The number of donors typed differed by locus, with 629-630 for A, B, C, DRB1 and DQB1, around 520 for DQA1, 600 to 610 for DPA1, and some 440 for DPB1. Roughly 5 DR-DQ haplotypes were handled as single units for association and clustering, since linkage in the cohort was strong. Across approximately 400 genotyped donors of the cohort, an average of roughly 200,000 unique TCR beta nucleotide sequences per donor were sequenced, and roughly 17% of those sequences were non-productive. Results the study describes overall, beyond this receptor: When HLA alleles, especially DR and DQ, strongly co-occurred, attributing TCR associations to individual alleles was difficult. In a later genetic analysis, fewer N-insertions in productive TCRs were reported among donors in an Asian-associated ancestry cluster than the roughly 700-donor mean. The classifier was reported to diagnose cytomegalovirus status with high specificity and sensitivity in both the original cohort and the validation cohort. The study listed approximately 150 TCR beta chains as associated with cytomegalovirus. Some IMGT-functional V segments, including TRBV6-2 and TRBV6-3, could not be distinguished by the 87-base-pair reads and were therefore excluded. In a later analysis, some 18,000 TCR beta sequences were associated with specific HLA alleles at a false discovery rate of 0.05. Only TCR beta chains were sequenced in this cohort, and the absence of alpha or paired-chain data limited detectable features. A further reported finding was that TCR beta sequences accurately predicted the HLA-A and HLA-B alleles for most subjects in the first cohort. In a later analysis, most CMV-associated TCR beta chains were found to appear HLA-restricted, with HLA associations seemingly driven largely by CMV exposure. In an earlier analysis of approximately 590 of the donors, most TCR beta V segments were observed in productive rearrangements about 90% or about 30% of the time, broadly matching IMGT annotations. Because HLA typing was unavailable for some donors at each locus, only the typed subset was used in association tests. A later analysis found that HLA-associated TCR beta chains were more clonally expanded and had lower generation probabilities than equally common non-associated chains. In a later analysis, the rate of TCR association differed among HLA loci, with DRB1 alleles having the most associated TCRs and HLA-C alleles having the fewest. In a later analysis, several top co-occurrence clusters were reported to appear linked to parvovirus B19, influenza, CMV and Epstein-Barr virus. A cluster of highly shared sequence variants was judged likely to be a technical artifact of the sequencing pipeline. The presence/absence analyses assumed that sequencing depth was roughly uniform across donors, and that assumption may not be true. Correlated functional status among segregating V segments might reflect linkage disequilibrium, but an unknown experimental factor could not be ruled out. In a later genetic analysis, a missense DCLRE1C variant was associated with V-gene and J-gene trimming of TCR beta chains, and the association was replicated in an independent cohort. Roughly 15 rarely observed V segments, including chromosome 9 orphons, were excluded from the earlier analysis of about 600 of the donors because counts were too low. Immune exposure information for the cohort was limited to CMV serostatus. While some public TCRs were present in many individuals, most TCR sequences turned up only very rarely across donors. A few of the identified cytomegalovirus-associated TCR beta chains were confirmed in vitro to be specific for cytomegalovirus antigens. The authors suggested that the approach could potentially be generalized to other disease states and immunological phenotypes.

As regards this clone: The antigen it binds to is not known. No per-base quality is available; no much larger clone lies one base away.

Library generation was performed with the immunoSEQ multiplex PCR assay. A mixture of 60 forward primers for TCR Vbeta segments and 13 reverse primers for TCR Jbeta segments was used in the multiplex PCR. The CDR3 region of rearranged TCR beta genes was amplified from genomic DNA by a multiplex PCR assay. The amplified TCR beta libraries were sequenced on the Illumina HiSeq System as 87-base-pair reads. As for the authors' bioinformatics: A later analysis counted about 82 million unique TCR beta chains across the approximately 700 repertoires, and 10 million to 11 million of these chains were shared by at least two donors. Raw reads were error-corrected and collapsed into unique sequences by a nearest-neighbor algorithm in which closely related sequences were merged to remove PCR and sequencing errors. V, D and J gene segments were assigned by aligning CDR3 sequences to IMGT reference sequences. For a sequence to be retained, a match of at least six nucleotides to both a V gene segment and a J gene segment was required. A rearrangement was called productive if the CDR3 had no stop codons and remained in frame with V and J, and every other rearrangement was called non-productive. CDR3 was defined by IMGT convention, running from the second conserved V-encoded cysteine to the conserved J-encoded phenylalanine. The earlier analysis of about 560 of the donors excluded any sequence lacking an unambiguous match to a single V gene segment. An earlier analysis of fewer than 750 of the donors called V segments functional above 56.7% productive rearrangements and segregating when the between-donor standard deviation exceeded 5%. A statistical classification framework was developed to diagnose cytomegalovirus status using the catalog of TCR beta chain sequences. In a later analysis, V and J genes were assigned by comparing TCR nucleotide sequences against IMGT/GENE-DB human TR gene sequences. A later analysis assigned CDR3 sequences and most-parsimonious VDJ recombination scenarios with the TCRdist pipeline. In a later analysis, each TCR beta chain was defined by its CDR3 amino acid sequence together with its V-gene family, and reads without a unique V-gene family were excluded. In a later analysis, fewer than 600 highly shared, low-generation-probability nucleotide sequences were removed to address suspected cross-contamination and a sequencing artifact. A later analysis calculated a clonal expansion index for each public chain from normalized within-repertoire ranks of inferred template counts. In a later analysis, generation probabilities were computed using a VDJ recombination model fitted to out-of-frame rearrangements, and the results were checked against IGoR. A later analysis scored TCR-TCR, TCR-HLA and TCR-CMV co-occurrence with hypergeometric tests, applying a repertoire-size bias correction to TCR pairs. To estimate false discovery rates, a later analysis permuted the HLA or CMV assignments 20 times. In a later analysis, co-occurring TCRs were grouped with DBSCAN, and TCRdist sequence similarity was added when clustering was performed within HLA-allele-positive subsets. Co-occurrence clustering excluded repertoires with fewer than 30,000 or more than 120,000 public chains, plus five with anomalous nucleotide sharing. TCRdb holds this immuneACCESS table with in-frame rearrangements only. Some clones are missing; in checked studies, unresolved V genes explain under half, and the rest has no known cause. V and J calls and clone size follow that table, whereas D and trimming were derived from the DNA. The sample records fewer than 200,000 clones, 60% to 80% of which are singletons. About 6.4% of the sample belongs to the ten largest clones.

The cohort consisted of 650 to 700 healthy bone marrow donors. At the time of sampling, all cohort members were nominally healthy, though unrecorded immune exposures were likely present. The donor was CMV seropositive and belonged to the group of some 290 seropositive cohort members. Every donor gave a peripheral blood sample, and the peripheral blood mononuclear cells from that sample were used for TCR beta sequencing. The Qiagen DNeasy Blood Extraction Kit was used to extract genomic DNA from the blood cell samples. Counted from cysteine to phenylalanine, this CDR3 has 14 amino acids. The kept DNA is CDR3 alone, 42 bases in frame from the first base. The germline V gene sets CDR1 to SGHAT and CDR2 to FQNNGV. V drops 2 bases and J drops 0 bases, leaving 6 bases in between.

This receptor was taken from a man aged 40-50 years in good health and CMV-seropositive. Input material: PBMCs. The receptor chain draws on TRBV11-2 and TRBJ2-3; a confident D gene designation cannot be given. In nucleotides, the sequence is TGTGCCAGCAGCTTAATCAGGAGCACAGATACGCAGTATTTT. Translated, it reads CASSLIRSTDTQYF.